This section outlines one T cell receptor beta chain sequence together with its context. The antigen is unknown. This specimen comes from a study of T cell responses to AZD1222 COVID-19 vaccine. Whole-study findings and limits: It was only after the peak T cell response that any repertoires were sampled.

The method was immunoSEQ multiplex PCR; TCRdb's version includes in-frame clones alone and lacks a portion of them. The sample lists tens of thousands of clones; approximately 90% were seen once. The source is an adult who received the AZD1222 COVID-19 vaccine. Sequenced here: peripheral blood, sampled 28 days after the second AZD1222 dose.

The CDR3 DNA sequence: TGTGCCAGCAGACCATCGGACACCTACGAGCAGTACTTC. The encoded protein is CASRPSDTYEQYF. The chain carries TRBV12-3 or TRBV12-4 and TRBJ2-7, with a tentative D call TRBD1 (5 bases). V was pared by 6 bases and J by 2 bases, with 11 bases between. CDR3 length: 13 amino acids.